The TCR beta chain under discussion was sequenced for a study of CD8 T cells in ankylosing spondylitis. Study-wide results and limits: Within ankylosing spondylitis blood, a TCR beta motif made up of eight highly homologous variants appeared to be characteristic.

The V gene lost 6 bases and the J gene lost 0 bases, with 8 bases spanning the gap. In germline, CDR1 is WSHSY, CDR2 SAAADI. This CDR3 spans 14 amino acids. This clonotype was counted at least ten times. What it binds is not known. TCRdb independently ran MiXCR on the 5' RACE reads; one entry per CDR3 protein. In the table there are more than 500,000 distinct CDR3 sequences, 5.3% of which are singletons. The chain carries TRBV10-2 and TRBJ2-2, with D uncertain. Sequencing input: blood, either unsorted or a sorted T cell fraction (not recorded which). This sequence was found in a male donor with ankylosing spondylitis. Written as DNA, the CDR3 is TGCGCCAGCAGGCATGGCGCGAACACCGGGGAGCTGTTTTTT. It translates to CASRHGANTGELFF.